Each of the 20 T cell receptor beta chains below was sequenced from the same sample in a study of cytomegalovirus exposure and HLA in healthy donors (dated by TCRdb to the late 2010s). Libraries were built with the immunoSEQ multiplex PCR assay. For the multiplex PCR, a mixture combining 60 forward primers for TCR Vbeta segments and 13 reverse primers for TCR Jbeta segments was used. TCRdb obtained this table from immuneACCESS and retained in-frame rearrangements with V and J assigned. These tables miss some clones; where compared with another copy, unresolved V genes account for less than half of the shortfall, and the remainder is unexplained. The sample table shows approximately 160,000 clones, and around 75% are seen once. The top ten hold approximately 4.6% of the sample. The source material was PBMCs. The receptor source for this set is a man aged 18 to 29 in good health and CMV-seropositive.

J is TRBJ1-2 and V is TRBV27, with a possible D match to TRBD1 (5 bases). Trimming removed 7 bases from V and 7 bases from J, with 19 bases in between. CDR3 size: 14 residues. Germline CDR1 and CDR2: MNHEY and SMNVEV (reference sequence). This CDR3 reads CASTHGGAGAGYTF. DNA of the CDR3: TGTGCCAGCACCCACGGCGGGGCCGGAGCTGGCTACACCTTC.

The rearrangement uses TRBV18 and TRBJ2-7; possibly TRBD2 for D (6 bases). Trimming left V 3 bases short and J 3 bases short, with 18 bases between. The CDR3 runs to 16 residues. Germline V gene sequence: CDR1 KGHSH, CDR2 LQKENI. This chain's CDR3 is CASSPTGLRGVYEQYV. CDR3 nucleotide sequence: TGTGCCAGCTCACCCACGGGACTCCGTGGGGTCTACGAGCAGTACGTC.

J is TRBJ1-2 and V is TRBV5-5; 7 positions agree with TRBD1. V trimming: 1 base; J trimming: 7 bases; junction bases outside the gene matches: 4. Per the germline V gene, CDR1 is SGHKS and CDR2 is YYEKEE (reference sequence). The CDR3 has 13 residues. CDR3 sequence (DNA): TGTGCCAGCAGCTTGTCAGGGGGAGGTGGCTACACCTTC. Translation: CASSLSGGGGYTF. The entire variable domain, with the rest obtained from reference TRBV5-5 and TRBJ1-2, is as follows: DAGVTQSPTHLIKTRGQQVTLRCSPISGHKSVSWYQQVLGQGPQFIFQYYEKEERGRGNFPDRFSARQFPNYSSELNVNALLLGDSALYLCASSLSGGGGYTFGSGTRLTVV.

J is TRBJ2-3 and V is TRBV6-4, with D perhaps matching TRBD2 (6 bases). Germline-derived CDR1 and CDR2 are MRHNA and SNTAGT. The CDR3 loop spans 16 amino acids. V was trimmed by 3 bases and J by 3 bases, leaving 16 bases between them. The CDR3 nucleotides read TGTGCCAGCAGTGAAGAAGCTGGGCGGGGAACAGATACGCAGTATTTT. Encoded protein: CASSEEAGRGTDTQYF.

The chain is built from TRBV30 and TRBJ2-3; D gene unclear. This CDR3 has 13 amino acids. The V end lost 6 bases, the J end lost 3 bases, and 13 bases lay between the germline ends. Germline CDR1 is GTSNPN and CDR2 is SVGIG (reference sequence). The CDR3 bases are TGTGCCTGTTTCCCGGGTGAGACAGATACGCAGTATTTT. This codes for CACFPGETDTQYF.

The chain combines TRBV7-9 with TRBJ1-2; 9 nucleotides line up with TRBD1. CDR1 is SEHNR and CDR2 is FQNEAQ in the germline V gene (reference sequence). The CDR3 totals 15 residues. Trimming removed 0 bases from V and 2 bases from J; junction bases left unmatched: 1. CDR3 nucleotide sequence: TGTGCCAGCAGCTTAGCCGGGACAGGGAACTATGGCTACACCTTC. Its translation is CASSLAGTGNYGYTF.

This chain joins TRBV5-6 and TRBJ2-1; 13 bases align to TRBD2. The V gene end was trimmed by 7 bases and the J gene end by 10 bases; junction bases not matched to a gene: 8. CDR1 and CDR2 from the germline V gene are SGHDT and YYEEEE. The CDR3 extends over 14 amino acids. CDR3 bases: TGTGCCAGCCAACTAGCGGGAGGGGGTCACGAGCAGTTCTTC. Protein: CASQLAGGGHEQFF.

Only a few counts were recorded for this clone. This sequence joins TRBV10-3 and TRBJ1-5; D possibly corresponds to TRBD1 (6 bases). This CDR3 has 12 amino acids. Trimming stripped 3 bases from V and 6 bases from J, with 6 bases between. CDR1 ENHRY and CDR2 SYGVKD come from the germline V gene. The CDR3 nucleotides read TGTGCCATCAGTGAAGGGGGTCAGCCCCAGCATTTT. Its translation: CAISEGGQPQHF.

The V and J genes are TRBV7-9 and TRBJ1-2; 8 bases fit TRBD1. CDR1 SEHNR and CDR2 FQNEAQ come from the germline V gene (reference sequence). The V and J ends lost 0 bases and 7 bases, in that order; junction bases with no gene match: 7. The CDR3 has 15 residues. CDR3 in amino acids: CASSLAGGTGGGYTF. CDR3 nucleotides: TGTGCCAGCAGCTTAGCCGGCGGGACAGGTGGTGGCTACACCTTC. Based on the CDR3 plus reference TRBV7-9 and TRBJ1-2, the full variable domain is DTGVSQNPRHKITKRGQNVTFRCDPISEHNRLYWYRQTLGQGPEFLTYFQNEAQLEKSRLLSDRFSAERPKGSFSTLEIQRTEQGDSAMYLCASSLAGGTGGGYTFGSGTRLTVV.

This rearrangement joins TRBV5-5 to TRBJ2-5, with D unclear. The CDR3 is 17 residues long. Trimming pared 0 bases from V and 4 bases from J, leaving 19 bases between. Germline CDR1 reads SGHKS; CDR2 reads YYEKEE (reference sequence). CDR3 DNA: TGTGCCAGCAGCTTGGACCCGAGGTCCCGGAAAGGAGAGACCCAGTACTTC. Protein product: CASSLDPRSRKGETQYF.

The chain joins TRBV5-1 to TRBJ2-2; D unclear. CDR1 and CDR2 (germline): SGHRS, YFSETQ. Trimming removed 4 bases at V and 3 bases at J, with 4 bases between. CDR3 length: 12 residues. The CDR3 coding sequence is TGCGCCAGCAGCCCCGACACCGGGGAGCTGTTTTTT. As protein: CASSPDTGELFF.

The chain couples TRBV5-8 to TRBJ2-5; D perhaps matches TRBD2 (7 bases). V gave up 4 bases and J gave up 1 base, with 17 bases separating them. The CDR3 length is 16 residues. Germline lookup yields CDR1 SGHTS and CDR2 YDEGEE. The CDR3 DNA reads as TGTGCCAGCAGCGGCGGGGCCGGGGGGCCCCAAGAGACCCAGTACTTC. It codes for CASSGGAGGPQETQYF.

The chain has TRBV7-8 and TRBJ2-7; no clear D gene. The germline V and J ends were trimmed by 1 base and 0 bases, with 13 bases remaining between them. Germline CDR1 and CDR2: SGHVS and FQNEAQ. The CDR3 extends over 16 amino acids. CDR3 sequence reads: CASSLGRPTSSYEQYV. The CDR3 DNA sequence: TGTGCCAGCAGCTTAGGCCGCCCGACAAGCTCCTACGAGCAGTACGTC.

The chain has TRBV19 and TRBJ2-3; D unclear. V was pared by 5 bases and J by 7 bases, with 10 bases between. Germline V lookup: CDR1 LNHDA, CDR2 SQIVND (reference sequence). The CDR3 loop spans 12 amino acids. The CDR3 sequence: CASSPDWHTQYF. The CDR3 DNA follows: TGTGCCAGTAGTCCAGACTGGCATACGCAGTATTTT.

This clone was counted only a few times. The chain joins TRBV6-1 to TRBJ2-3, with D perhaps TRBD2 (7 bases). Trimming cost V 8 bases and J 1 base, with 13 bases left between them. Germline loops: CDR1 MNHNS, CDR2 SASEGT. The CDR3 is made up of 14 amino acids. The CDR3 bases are TGTGCCAGCGAAGGGGGGGTGGGCACAGATACGCAGTATTTT. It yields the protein CASEGGVGTDTQYF.

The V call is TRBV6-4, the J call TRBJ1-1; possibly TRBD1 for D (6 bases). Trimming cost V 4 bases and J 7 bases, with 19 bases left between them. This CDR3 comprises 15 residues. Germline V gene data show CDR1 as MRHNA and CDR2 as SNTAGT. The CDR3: CASSAGATGGNEAFF. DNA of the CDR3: TGTGCCAGCAGTGCAGGAGCGACAGGTGGGAATGAAGCTTTCTTT.

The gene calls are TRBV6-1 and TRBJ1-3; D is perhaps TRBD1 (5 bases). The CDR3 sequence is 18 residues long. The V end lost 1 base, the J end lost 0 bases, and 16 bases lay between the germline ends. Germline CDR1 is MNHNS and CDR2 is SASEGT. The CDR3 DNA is TGTGCCAGCAGTGAAGTTTGGCAGGGCGAGAGCTCTGGAAACACCATATATTTT. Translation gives CASSEVWQGESSGNTIYF.

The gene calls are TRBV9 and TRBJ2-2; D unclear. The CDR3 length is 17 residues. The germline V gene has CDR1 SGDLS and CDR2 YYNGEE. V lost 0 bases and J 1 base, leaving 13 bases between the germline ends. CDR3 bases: TGTGCCAGCAGCGTAGAGATACGGGTTGAGAACACCGGGGAGCTGTTTTTT. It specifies CASSVEIRVENTGELFF.

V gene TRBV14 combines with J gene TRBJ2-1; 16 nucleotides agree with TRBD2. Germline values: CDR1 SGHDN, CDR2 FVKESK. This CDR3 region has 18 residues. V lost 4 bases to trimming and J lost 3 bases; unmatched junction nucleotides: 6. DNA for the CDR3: TGTGCCAGCAGCCCGGGGACTAGCGGGGGGGCGAACTACAATGAGCAGTTCTTC. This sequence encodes CASSPGTSGGANYNEQFF. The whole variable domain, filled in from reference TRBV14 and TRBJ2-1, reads EAGVTQFPSHSVIEKGQTVTLRCDPISGHDNLYWYRRVMGKEIKFLLHFVKESKQDESGMPNNRFLAERTGGTYSTLKVQPAELEDSGVYFCASSPGTSGGANYNEQFFGPGTRLTVL.

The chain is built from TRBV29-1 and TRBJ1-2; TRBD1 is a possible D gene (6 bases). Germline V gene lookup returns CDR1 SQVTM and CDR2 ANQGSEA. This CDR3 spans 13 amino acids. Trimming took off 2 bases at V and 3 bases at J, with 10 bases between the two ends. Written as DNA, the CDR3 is TGCAGCGTTGAAACAGGGAGGGACTATGGCTACACCTTC. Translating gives CSVETGRDYGYTF. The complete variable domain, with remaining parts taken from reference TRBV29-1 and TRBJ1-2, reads SAVISQKPSRDICQRGTSLTIQCQVDSQVTMMFWYRQQPGQSLTLIATANQGSEATYESGFVIDKFPISRPNLTFSTLTVSNMSPEDSSIYLCSVETGRDYGYTFGSGTRLTVV.